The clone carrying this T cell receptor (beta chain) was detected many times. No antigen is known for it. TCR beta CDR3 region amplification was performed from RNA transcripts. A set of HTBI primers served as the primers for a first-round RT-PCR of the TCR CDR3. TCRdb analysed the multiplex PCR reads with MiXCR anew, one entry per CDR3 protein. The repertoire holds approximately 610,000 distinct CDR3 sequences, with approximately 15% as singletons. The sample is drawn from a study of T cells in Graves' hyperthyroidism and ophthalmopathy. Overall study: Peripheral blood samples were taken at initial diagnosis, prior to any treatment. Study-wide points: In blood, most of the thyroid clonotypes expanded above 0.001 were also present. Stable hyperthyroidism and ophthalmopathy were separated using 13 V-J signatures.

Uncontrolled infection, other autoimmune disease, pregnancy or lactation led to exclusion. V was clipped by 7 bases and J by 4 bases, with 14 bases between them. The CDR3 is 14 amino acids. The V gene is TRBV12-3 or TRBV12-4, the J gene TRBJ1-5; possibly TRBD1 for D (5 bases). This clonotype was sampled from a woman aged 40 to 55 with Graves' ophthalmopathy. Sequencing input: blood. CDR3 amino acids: CASTEGGGNQPQHF. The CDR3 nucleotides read TGTGCCAGCACCGAAGGCGGGGGAAATCAGCCCCAGCATTTT.